The present entry profiles one T cell receptor (beta chain) with its context. Via template switching, UMIs carrying a 6-nucleotide sample barcode were introduced. TCRdb reprocessed the 5' RACE reads, keeping one entry per CDR3 protein, no DNA. This table lists roughly 200,000 distinct CDR3 sequences. The length of the CDR3 is 17 residues. Germline V gene sequence: CDR1 DFQATT, CDR2 SNEGSKA (reference sequence). The data stem from a study of monozygotic twins with inflammatory bowel disease. The sequencing sample was made of blood. The V gene is TRBV20-1, the J gene TRBJ1-2; TCRdb selects TRBD1, and the lack of DNA leaves this call unchecked. This clonotype originated in a human donor with ulcerative colitis or Crohn's disease, or a healthy co-twin of an affected twin (not recorded which). This CDR3 reads CSARDQSPGRGNYGYTF.